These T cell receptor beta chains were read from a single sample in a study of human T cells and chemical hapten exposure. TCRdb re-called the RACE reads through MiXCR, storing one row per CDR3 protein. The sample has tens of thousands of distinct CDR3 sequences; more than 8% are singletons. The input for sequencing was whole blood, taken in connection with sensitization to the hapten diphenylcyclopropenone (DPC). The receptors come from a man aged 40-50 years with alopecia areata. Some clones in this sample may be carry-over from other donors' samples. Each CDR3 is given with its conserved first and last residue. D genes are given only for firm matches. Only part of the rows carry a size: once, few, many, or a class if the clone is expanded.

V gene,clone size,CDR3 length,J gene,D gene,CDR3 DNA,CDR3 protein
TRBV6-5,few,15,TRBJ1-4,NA,TGTGCCAGCAGTTTGAACGGGTCCCCGCGGGAAAAACTGTTTTTT,CASSLNGSPREKLFF
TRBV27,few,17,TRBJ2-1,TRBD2,TGTGCCAGCAACGACTTACTACCTAGCGGGTCCGCCAATGAGCAGTTCTTC,CASNDLLPSGSANEQFF
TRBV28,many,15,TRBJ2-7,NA,TGTGCCAGCAGCCCGGAAGGTGGGGTTGATTGGGAGCAGTACTTC,CASSPEGGVDWEQYF
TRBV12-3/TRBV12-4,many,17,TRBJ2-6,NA,TGTGCCAGCAGCAGGGGGGGCCCGATCTCTGGGGCCAACGTCCTGACTTTC,CASSRGGPISGANVLTF
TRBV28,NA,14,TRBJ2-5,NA,TGTGCCAGCAGCACCCCACTAGGGGCAGAGACCCAGTACTTC,CASSTPLGAETQYF
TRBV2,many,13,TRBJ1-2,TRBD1,TGTGCCAGCAGTGCGGGACAGCTTTATGGCTACACCTTC,CASSAGQLYGYTF
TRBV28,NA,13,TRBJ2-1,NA,TGTGCCAGCAGGCCTCAGGGGTTCCATGAGCAGTTCTTC,CASRPQGFHEQFF
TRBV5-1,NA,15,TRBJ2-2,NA,TGCGCCAGCAGGCCCAGCGGCGCGAACACCGGGGAGCTGTTTTTT,CASRPSGANTGELFF
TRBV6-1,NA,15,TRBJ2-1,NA,TGTGCCAGCAGTATTATGGGGGCAGGCTACAATGAGCAGTTCTTC,CASSIMGAGYNEQFF
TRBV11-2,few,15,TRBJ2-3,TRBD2,TGTGCCAGCAGCGCCTCACTAGCGGGCACAGATACGCAGTATTTT,CASSASLAGTDTQYF
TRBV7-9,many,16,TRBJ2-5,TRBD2,TGTGCCAGCAGCGCCGGGACTAGCGGGAGGGCGGAGACCCAGTACTTC,CASSAGTSGRAETQYF
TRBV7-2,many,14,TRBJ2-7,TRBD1,TGTGCCAGCAGCTTAAACAGGGGGGTCAACGAGCAGTACTTC,CASSLNRGVNEQYF
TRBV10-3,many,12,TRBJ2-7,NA,TGTGCCATCAGTGAGTCTTCCTACGAGCAGTACTTC,CAISESSYEQYF
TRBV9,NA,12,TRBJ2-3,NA,TGTGCCAGCAGCGTAGGACCAGATACGCAGTATTTT,CASSVGPDTQYF
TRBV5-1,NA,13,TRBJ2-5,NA,TGCGCCAGCAGCTTGGCCTCCGGGGAGACCCAGTACTTC,CASSLASGETQYF
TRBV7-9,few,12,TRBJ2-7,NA,TGTGCCAGCAGCTTCGCCACCTACGAGCAGTACTTC,CASSFATYEQYF
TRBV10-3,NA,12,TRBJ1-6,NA,TGTGCCGTACGTGGGACGGATTCACCCCTCCACTTT,CAVRGTDSPLHF
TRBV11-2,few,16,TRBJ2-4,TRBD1,TGTGCCAGCAGCTTCGGGTTAGCCACAGGGGCTAACATTCAGTACTTC,CASSFGLATGANIQYF
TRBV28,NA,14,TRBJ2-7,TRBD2,TGTGCCAGCTTTAGCGGGACACTTGCCTACGAGCAGTACTTC,CASFSGTLAYEQYF
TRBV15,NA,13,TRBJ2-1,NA,TGTGCCACCAGCAGAGGGTCGGCTGATGAGCAGTTCTTC,CATSRGSADEQFF
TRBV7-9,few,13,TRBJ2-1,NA,TGTGCCAGCAGCTTACGGGTGACAGAGGAGCAGTTCTTC,CASSLRVTEEQFF
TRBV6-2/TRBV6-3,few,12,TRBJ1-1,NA,TGTGCCAGCAGTAAGGGCACAAAGGCGGCTTTCTTT,CASSKGTKAAFF
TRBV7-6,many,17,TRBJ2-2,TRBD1,TGTGCCAGCAGCCCCACCCCAGACAGGGCGCAGACCGGGGAGCTGTTTTTT,CASSPTPDRAQTGELFF
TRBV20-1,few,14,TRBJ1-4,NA,TGCAGTGCTTCTCCGGGTCCCGGAGATGAAAAACTGTTTTTT,CSASPGPGDEKLFF
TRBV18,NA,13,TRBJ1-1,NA,TGTGCCAGCTCACCGATGGGAAGGACTGAAGCTTTCTTT,CASSPMGRTEAFF
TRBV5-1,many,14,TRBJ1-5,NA,TGCGCCAGCAGCTTGGATTCTCCGAATCAGCCCCAGCATTTT,CASSLDSPNQPQHF
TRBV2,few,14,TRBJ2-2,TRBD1,TGTGCCAGCAGTGAACGACAGGGTAACGGGGAGCTGTTTTTT,CASSERQGNGELFF
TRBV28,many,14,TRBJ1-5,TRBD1,TGTGCCAGCAGGGTAACAGGGGCAACTCAGCCCCAGCATTTT,CASRVTGATQPQHF
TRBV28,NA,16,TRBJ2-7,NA,TGTGCCAGTCGGGAAATGGGTACGGACACTGACTACGAGCAGTACTTC,CASREMGTDTDYEQYF
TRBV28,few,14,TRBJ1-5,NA,TGTGCCAGCAGTCCCCCGGGCTTCAATCAGCCCCAGCATTTT,CASSPPGFNQPQHF
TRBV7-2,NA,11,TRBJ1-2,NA,TGTGCCAGCAGCCACTCCTATGGCTACACCTTC,CASSHSYGYTF
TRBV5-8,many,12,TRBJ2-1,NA,TGTGCCAGCAGCGGGGGATCTTATGAGCAGTTCTTC,CASSGGSYEQFF
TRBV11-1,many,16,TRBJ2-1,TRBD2,TGTGCCAGCAGCGCCCCGACTAGCGGGTCTGCCCATGAGCAGTTCTTC,CASSAPTSGSAHEQFF
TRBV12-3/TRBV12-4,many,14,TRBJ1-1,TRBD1,TGTGCCAGCAGCCCCGGGACAGGGGGCCCTGAAGCTTTCTTT,CASSPGTGGPEAFF
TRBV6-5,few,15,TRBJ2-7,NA,TGTGCCAGCAGTTACTCCCAGGCCCGCTCCTACGAGCAGTACTTC,CASSYSQARSYEQYF
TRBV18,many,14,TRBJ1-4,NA,TGTGCCAGCTCACCCGGGACTCGGGCTGAAAAACTGTTTTTT,CASSPGTRAEKLFF
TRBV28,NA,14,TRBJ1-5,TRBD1,TGTGCCAGCAGTTTGGGCAGGGGGAGGCAGCCCCAGCATTTT,CASSLGRGRQPQHF
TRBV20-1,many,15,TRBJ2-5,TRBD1,TGCAGTGCTAGAGAGTTAGGGACAGCTCGGGAGACCCAGTACTTC,CSARELGTARETQYF
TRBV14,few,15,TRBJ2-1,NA,TGTGCCAGCAGCCAAAGGCAGGGGTTTTCGAATGAGCAGTTCTTC,CASSQRQGFSNEQFF
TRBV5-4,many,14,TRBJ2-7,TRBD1,TGTGCCAGCAGCCAGAGGACAGGGTTCTACGAGCAGTACTTC,CASSQRTGFYEQYF
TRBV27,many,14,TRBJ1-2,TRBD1,TGTGCCAGCAGTTTATCGGGGACAGTTCTTGGCTACACCTTC,CASSLSGTVLGYTF
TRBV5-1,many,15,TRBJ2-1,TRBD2,TGCGCCAGCAGCTCCGGACTAGCGGGGATCAATGAGCAGTTCTTC,CASSSGLAGINEQFF
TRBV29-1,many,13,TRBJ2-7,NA,TGCAGCGTTGCACCGGGACGGATCTACGAGCAGTACTTC,CSVAPGRIYEQYF
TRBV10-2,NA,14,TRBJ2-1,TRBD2,TGCGCCAGCAGTTGGGACTATCAGTACAATGAGCAGTTCTTC,CASSWDYQYNEQFF
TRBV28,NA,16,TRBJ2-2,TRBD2,TGTGCCAGCAGTGGCCTAGCGAGCGGGAGCCCCGGGGAGCTGTTTTTT,CASSGLASGSPGELFF
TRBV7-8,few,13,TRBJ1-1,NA,TGTGCCAGCAGCCGCGGGGGTAGCACTGAAGCTTTCTTT,CASSRGGSTEAFF
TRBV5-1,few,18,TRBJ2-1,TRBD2,TGCGCCAGCAGCTTTTCTGCTCGGCGGGAGCAACAATACAATGAGCAGTTCTTC,CASSFSARREQQYNEQFF
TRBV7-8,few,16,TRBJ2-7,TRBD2,TGTGCCAGCAGCTTCTCCCCGGCCGGACTAGACTACGAGCAGTACTTC,CASSFSPAGLDYEQYF
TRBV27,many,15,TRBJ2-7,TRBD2,TGTGCCAGCAGCAGGAGCGGGACCGTTTCCTACGAGCAGTACTTC,CASSRSGTVSYEQYF
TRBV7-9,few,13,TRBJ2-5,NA,TGTGCCAGCAGCTTTGAGGCGCAAGAGACCCAGTACTTC,CASSFEAQETQYF
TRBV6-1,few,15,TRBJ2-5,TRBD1,TGTGCCAGCAGCCACGGGACAGGGCGAGGGGAGACCCAGTACTTC,CASSHGTGRGETQYF
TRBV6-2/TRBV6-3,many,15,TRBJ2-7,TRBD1,TGTGCCAGCAGTGACATCCCGGCACAGGGGAGCGAGCAGTACTTC,CASSDIPAQGSEQYF
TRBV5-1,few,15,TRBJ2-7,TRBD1,TGCGCCAGCAGCTCGGTGGCAGGGGGCCCCTACGAGCAGTACTTC,CASSSVAGGPYEQYF
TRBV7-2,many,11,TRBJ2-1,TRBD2,TGTGCCAGCAGCTCCCCTAGCGGAGCCCTCTTC,CASSSPSGALF
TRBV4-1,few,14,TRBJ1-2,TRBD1,TGCGCCAGCAGCCAACCGGACAGGGCGCAAGGCTACACCTTC,CASSQPDRAQGYTF
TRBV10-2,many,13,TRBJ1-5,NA,TGCGCCAGCTCCCTGGGGGGGGTTCAGCCCCAGCATTTT,CASSLGGVQPQHF
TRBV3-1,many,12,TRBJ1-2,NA,TGTGCCAGCAGCCAACTAAGGAAGGGCTACACCTTC,CASSQLRKGYTF
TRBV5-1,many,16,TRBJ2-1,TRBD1,TGCGCCAGCAGCTCAGCCGGGACAGGGGCCTCTAATGAGCAGTTCTTC,CASSSAGTGASNEQFF
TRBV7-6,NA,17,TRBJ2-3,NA,TGTGCCAGCAGCTTAGTCGGACTAATCTCTAGCACAGATACGCAGTATTTT,CASSLVGLISSTDTQYF
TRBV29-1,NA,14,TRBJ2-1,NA,TGCAGCGTTGCCCCGGGACTGGGTGGGCATGAGCAGTTCTTC,CSVAPGLGGHEQFF